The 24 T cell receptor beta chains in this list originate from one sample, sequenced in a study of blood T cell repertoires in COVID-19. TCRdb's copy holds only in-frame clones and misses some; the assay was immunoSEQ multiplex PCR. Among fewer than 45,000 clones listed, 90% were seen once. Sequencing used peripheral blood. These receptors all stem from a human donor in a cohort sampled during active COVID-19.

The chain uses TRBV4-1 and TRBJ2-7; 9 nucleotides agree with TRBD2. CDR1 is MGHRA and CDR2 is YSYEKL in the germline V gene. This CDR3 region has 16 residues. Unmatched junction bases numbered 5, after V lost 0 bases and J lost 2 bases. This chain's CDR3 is CASSQEAGLATYEQYF. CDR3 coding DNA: TGCGCCAGCAGCCAAGAGGCGGGACTAGCTACCTACGAGCAGTACTTC.

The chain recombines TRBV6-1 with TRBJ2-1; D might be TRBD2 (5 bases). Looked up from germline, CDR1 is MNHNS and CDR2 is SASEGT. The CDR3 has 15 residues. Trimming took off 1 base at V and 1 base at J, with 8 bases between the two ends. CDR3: CASSEGRWSYNEQFF. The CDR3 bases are TGTGCCAGCAGTGAAGGGAGGTGGTCCTACAATGAGCAGTTCTTC.

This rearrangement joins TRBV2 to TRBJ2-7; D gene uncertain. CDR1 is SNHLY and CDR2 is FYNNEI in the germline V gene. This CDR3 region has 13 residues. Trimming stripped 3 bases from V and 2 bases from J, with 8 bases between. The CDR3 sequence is CASSDVATYEQYF. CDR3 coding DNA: TGTGCCAGCAGTGATGTGGCAACCTACGAGCAGTACTTC.

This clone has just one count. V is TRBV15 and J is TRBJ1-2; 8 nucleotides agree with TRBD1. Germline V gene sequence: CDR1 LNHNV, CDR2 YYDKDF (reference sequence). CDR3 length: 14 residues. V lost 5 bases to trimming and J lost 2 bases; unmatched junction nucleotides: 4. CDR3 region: CATSGRTGNYGYTF. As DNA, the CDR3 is TGTGCCACCAGCGGTCGGACAGGGAACTATGGCTACACCTTC.

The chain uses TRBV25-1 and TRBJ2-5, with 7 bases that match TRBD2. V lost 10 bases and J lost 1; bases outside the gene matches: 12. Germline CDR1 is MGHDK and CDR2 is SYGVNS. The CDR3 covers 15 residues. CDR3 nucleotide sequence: TGTGCCACCGCCGAGGGGAGCGGGGCCCAAGAGACCCAGTACTTC. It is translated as CATAEGSGAQETQYF.

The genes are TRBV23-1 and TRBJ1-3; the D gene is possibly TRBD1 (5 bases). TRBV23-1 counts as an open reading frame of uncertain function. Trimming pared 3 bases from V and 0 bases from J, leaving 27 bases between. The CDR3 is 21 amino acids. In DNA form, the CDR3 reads TGCGCCAGCAGTCATATGTTGGCAGGACCGGGGGGACCGAGCTCTGGAAACACCATATATTTT. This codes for CASSHMLAGPGGPSSGNTIYF.

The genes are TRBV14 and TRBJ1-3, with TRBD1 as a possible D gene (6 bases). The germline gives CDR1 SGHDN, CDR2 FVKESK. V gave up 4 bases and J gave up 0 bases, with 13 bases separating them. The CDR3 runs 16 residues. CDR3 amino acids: CASSRRMGASGNTIYF. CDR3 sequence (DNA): TGTGCCAGCAGCCGCAGGATGGGGGCCTCTGGAAACACCATATATTTT.

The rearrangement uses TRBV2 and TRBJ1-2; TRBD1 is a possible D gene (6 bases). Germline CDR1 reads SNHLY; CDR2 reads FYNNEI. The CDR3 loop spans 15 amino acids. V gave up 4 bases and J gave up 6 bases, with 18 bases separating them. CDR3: CASSGGGGLEDGYTF. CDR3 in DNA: TGTGCCAGCAGTGGGGGAGGGGGGTTGGAAGATGGCTACACCTTC.

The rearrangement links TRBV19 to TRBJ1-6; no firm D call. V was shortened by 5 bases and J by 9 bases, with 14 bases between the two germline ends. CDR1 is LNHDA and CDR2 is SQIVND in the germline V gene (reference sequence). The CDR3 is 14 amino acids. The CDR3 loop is CASSSQWRRSPLHF. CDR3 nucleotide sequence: TGTGCCAGTAGTTCCCAGTGGAGACGTTCACCCCTCCACTTT.

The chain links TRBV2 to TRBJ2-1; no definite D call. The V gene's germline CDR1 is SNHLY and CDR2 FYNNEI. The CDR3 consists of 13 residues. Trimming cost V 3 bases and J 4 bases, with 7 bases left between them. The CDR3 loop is CASSEREYNEQFF. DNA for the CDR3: TGTGCCAGCAGTGAGCGAGAGTACAATGAGCAGTTCTTC.

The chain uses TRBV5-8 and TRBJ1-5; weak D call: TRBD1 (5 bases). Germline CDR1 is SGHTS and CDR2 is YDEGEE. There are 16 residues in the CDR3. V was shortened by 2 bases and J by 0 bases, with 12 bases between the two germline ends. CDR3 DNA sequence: TGTGCCAGCAGCTTAAAGGGACTTTATAGCAATCAGCCCCAGCATTTT. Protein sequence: CASSLKGLYSNQPQHF.

The CDR3 reads CASSSSFGVGDQPQHF. As DNA, the CDR3 is TGTGCCAGCAGCTCCTCTTTCGGGGTCGGTGATCAGCCCCAGCATTTT. J is TRBJ1-5 and V is TRBV7-9; D remains unclear. Trimming pared 4 bases from V and 5 bases from J, leaving 18 bases between. Per the germline V gene, CDR1 is SEHNR and CDR2 is FQNEAQ (reference sequence). This CDR3 has 16 amino acids.

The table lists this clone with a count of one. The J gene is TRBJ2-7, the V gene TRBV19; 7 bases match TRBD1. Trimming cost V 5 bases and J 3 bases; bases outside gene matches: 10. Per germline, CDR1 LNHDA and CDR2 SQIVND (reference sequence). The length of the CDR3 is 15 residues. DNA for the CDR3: TGTGCCAGTAGTCGAACCGGGACAGAGAGCTACGAGCAGTACTTC. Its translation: CASSRTGTESYEQYF.

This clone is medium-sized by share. The CDR3 DNA reads as TGTGCCAGCAGCGCACAGGGTGTCTTGGGCACCGGGGAGCTGTTTTTT. Its protein product is CASSAQGVLGTGELFF. This chain connects TRBV7-2 to TRBJ2-2; D is possibly TRBD1 (6 bases). CDR1 is SGHTA and CDR2 is FQGNSA in the germline V gene. CDR3 length equals 16 residues. V dropped 5 bases and J dropped 4 bases, with 17 bases sitting between them.

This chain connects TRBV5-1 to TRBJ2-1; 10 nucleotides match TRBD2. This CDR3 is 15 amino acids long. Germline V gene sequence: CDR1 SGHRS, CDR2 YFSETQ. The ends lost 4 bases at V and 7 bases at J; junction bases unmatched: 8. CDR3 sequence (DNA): TGCGCCAGCAGCCCCCCAGCGGGAGGGCCTAATGAGCAGTTCTTC. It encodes CASSPPAGGPNEQFF. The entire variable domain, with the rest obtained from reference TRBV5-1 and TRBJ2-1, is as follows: KAGVTQTPRYLIKTRGQQVTLSCSPISGHRSVSWYQQTPGQGLQFLFEYFSETQRNKGNFPGRFSGRQFSNSRSEMNVSTLELGDSALYLCASSPPAGGPNEQFFGPGTRLTVL.

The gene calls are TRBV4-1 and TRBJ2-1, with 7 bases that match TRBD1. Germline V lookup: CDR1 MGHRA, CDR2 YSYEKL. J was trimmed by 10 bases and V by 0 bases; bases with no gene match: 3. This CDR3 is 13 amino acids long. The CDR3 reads CASSQDRTGEQFF. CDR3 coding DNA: TGCGCCAGCAGCCAAGATCGGACAGGCGAGCAGTTCTTC.

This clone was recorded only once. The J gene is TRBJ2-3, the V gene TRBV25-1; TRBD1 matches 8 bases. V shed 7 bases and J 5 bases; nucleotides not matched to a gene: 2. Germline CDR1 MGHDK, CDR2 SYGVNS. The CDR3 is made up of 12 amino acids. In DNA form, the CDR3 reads TGTGCCAGCACAGGGGGCCTAGATACGCAGTATTTT. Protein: CASTGGLDTQYF.

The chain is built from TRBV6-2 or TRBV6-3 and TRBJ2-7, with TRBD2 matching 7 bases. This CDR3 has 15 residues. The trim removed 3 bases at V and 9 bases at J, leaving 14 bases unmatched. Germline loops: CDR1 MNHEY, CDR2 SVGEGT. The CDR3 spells CASSYRGLHNSRQYF. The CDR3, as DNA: TGTGCCAGCAGTTATAGGGGACTACATAATTCACGGCAGTACTTC.

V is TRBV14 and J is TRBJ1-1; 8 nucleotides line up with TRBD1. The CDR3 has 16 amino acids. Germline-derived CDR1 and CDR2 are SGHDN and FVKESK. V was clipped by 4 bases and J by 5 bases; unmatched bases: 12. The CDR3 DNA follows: TGTGCCAGCAGCCCCCAGGGGGCCTGGATGGGGACTGAAGCTTTCTTT. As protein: CASSPQGAWMGTEAFF.

CDR3 DNA sequence: TGTGCCAGCAGTGACTCAGGGACTAGGCGCTACACCTTC. This encodes CASSDSGTRRYTF. The chain joins TRBV6-4 to TRBJ1-2; perhaps TRBD1 as D (5 bases). The CDR3 covers 13 residues. Trimming took off 0 bases at V and 9 bases at J, with 11 bases between the two ends. The germline V gene encodes CDR1 MRHNA and CDR2 SNTAGT.

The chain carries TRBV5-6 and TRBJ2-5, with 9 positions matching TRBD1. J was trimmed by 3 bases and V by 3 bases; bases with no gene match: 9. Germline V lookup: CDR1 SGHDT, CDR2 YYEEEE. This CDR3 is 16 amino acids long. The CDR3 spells CASSSAGTGLKETQYF. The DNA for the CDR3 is TGTGCCAGCAGCTCGGCCGGGACAGGGTTAAAAGAGACCCAGTACTTC.

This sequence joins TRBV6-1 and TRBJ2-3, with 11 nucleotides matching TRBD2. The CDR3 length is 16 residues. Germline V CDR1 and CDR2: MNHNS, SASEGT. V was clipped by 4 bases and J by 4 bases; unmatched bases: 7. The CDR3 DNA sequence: TGTGCCAGCAGTGTACGAATAGCGGGGGGGCCAGATACGCAGTATTTT. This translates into CASSVRIAGGPDTQYF.

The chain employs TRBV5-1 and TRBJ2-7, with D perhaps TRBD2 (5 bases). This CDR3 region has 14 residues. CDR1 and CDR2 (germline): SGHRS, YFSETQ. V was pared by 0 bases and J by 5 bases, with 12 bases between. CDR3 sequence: CASSLAEAGDEQYF. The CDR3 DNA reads TGCGCCAGCAGCTTGGCCGAGGCGGGTGACGAGCAGTACTTC.

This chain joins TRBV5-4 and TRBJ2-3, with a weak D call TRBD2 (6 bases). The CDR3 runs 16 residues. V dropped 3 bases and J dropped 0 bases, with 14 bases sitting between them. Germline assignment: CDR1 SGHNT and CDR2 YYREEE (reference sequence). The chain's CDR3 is CASSWDWGTSTDTQYF. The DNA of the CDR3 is TGTGCCAGCAGCTGGGACTGGGGGACTAGCACAGATACGCAGTATTTT.